One and the same sample provided the 6 T cell receptor beta chains below, sequenced in a study of technical replicates of blood from a few donors. Data came from immunoSEQ multiplex PCR; TCRdb stores just in-frame clones and leaves some out. The repertoire holds 65,000 to 90,000 clones, with around 93% as singletons. Specimen: T cells isolated from PBMCs. Every receptor here comes from a human donor in good health.

In this sample, this clone turned up once. In DNA, the CDR3 is TGTGCCAGCAGCTTAGGGAGCTCCTATAATTCACCCCTCCACTTT. Protein: CASSLGSSYNSPLHF. This sequence joins TRBV7-6 and TRBJ1-6; D is ambiguous. The germline V gene encodes CDR1 SGHVS and CDR2 FNYEAQ. The CDR3 is 15 residues long. The V and J ends lost 1 base and 0 bases respectively, with 4 bases between them.

This clone was observed a few times. The chain employs TRBV7-2 and TRBJ2-7; 8 nucleotides line up with TRBD1. The CDR3 spans 14 residues. The junction had 9 bases not matched to a gene; V was cut back by 7 bases and J by 4 bases. Germline V gives CDR1 SGHTA, CDR2 FQGNSA. CDR3 region: CASNRDRREYEQYF. The CDR3 coding sequence is TGTGCCAGCAACCGGGACAGGAGGGAGTACGAGCAGTACTTC.

J is TRBJ1-5 and V is TRBV4-1; 7 bases fit TRBD1. The CDR3 is 18 amino acids. CDR1 is MGHRA, CDR2 YSYEKL, per germline. The junction had 14 bases not matched to a gene; V was cut back by 4 bases and J by 2 bases. The CDR3 loop reads CASSRPDRIELGNQPQHF. DNA for the CDR3: TGCGCCAGCAGCCGCCCGGACAGGATAGAACTTGGCAATCAGCCCCAGCATTTT.

This clone has just one count. The V call is TRBV6-1, the J call TRBJ1-2, with 9 bases that match TRBD1. The CDR3 covers 13 residues. J lost 8 bases, V lost 6 bases, and 7 bases had no gene match. Germline V gives CDR1 MNHNS, CDR2 SASEGT. The chain's CDR3 is CASRLGQGMGYTF. The CDR3, as DNA: TGTGCCAGCAGACTGGGACAGGGAATGGGCTACACCTTC.

The chain carries TRBV7-8 and TRBJ2-2; D remains ambiguous. The V gene's germline CDR1 is SGHVS and CDR2 FQNEAQ. The CDR3 loop spans 12 amino acids. Trimming pared 8 bases from V and 0 bases from J, leaving 4 bases between. The CDR3: CASSANTGELFF. The CDR3 DNA reads TGTGCCAGCTCCGCGAACACCGGGGAGCTGTTTTTT.

The gene calls are TRBV7-8 and TRBJ1-1; D unresolved. This CDR3 is 15 amino acids long. V shed 5 bases and J shed 6 bases, with 19 bases lying between them. Germline CDR1 is SGHVS and CDR2 is FQNEAQ. Here the CDR3 reads CASSVRRLGGPEAFF. The DNA for the CDR3 is TGTGCCAGCAGCGTCAGGCGGCTGGGAGGACCTGAAGCTTTCTTT.